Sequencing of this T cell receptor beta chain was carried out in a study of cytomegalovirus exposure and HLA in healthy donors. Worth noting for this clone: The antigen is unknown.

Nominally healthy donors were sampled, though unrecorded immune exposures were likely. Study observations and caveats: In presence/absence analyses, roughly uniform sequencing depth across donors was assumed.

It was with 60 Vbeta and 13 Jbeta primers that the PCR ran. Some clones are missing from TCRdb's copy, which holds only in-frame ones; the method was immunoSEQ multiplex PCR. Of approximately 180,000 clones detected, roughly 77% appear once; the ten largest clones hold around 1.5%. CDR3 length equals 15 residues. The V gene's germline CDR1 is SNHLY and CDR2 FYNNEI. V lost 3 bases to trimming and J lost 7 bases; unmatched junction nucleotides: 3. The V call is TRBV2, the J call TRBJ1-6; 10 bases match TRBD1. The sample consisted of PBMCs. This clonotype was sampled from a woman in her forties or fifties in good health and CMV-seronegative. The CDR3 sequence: CASSESGQGNSPLHF. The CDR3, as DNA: TGTGCCAGCAGTGAGTCGGGACAGGGGAATTCACCCCTCCACTTT.